This T cell receptor (beta chain) is drawn from a study of blood T cell repertoires in COVID-19 (dated by TCRdb to about 2020). Regarding the study in general: The collaborator samples originated in the United States, Italy and Spain and spanned the acute and convalescent phases of COVID-19. The prospective study material was composed of cDNA or gDNA derived from T cells, B-cell-depleted T cells, or PBMCs. Subjects who had been exposed to COVID-19, were actively infected with it, or had recovered from it provided the deeply sampled blood TCRbeta repertoires that made up the dataset. The repertoires were released in a freely available public database intended as a resource for research on the immune response to SARS-CoV-2. Samples were obtained from the ongoing ImmuneRACE study (first 160 participants) and from 1,000 to 1,500 subjects provided by 6 global collaborators. Nearly every sample came with metadata listing a de-identified subject ID, COVID-19 status, age in years and sex. Where available, HLA class I and class II types were taken from metadata supplied by the sample provider and were not determined by assay-based typing.

The immunoSEQ Assay, a bias-controlled multiplex PCR, was used to amplify TCRbeta CDR3 regions from genomic DNA. The original pipeline was this. Within the assay, amplification of reference gene primers was used to estimate how many nucleated cells each sample contained. Sequence reads were collapsed and filtered to measure the absolute abundance of every unique TCRbeta CDR3 rearrangement. For each sample, productive Simpson clonality was calculated by taking the square root of Simpson's diversity index across productive rearrangements. In its TCRdb copy, this immuneACCESS table keeps in-frame sequences only and misses some clones. Where compared with another copy, unresolved V genes explain less than half of these, and the others have no known cause. V and J calls and clone size follow that table, whereas D and trimming were derived from the DNA. This sample comprises about 130,000 clones, approximately 88% of them detected only once. The ten largest make up approximately 1.5% of the sample.

Whole blood was collected in K2EDTA tubes by collaborating institutions according to the institutions' own protocols. For TCRbeta analysis, collaborator samples were shipped as frozen whole blood, as isolated PBMCs, or as DNA extracted from either sample type. Only one count was recorded for this clone. There is no known antigen for this receptor. No base-level quality is on record; no much larger clone is a single base apart. Broader findings and caveats from the paper: Clinical and demographic metadata were provided uncurated, with the amount varying by source and participant.

CDR3 length: 13 amino acids, cysteine to phenylalanine. The read is trimmed to its CDR3 DNA, 39 bases read in frame from base 1. The V end loses 5 bases and the J end loses 4 bases, and a stretch of 11 bases separates them. The receptor was derived from a man aged 55-75 years with acute or convalescent COVID-19. The rearranged chain carries TRBV12-3 or TRBV12-4 and TRBJ2-5; a tentative D match to TRBD1 spans 6 bases. The sample comprised peripheral blood. The sequenced DNA: TGTGCCAGCAGTCCCCGAGGGGGAGAGACCCAGTACTTC. Translated, this gives CASSPRGGETQYF.